One and the same sample provided the 9 T cell receptor beta chains below, sequenced in a study of human T cells and chemical hapten exposure (dated by TCRdb to the early 2020s). Library generation was performed with RACE. The listed sequencing device is NextSeq 500. TCRdb trimmed public reads at Q25 via fastp, called clones via MiXCR and kept in-frame beta chains. Rows matching on CDR3 protein sequence are summarized as one entry with the most common DNA and genes. This sample lists about 250,000 distinct CDR3 sequences; approximately 7.5% were detected once. The top ten clonotypes cover around 1.2% of the sample. The time point label on this specimen signifies: pre-sensitization, week 0. In the paper's terms, the treatment or condition label means: therapeutic diphenylcyclopropenone sensitization with weekly scalp DPC. This specimen consisted of whole blood, obtained in connection with sensitization to the hapten diphenylcyclopropenone (DPC). These receptors originate from a man aged 18 to 29 with alopecia areata. Some clones in this sample may be carry-over from other donors' samples.

The gene calls are TRBV20-1 and TRBJ1-4; D may be TRBD1 (5 bases). V lost 1 base, J lost 4 bases, and 10 bases lay in between. The germline gives CDR1 DFQATT, CDR2 SNEGSKA (reference sequence). The CDR3 extends over 14 amino acids. For the CDR3, the DNA is TGCAGTGCTAGAGGGGGACGGCTTAATGAAAAACTGTTTTTT. Translated: CSARGGRLNEKLFF.

This clonotype was counted at least ten times. The chain has TRBV7-2 and TRBJ1-5; D possibly corresponds to TRBD1 (5 bases). CDR1 is SGHTA and CDR2 is FQGNSA in the germline V gene. This CDR3 spans 16 amino acids. Deletions cut 1 base from V and 0 bases from J, with 10 bases between. The CDR3 is CASSLVTGDSNQPQHF. CDR3 nucleotide sequence: TGTGCCAGCAGCTTAGTAACAGGTGATAGCAATCAGCCCCAGCATTTT.

V is TRBV5-6 and J is TRBJ2-1, with D unresolved. V was clipped by 4 bases and J by 8 bases, with 13 bases between them. The CDR3 has 13 residues. Germline V gene data show CDR1 as SGHDT and CDR2 as YYEEEE. CDR3 in amino acids: CASSLPAAYEQFF. The CDR3 DNA follows: TGTGCCAGCAGCCTACCGGCGGCCTATGAGCAGTTCTTC.

This clonotype has a handful of counts. The chain combines TRBV4-2 with TRBJ1-1; D is unresolved. Germline V CDR1 and CDR2: LGHNA, YNFKEQ. This CDR3 contains 15 residues. Trimming left V 1 base short and J 4 bases short, with 13 bases between. The DNA for the CDR3 is TGTGCCAGCAGCCAAGGGGTGGTTTGGGTCACTGAAGCTTTCTTT. As protein: CASSQGVVWVTEAFF.

This clonotype was found many times. The rearrangement joins TRBV7-8 to TRBJ2-3; TRBD1 aligns across 9 bases. The CDR3 has 17 residues. CDR1 and CDR2 from the germline V gene are SGHVS and FQNEAQ. J was trimmed by 1 base and V by 5 bases; bases with no gene match: 10. DNA of the CDR3: TGTGCCAGCAGCCCCCGACGACACAGGGGGCGCACAGATACGCAGTATTTT. Encoded protein: CASSPRRHRGRTDTQYF.

This clonotype came up many times. The gene calls are TRBV3-1 and TRBJ1-1; no clear D gene. The CDR3 totals 13 residues. Per germline, CDR1 LGHDT and CDR2 YNNKEL (reference sequence). Between the trimmed V and J ends, which lost 6 bases and 10 bases, there was a span of 18 bases. The CDR3 region is CASSVEFETGAFF. In DNA, the CDR3 is TGTGCCAGCAGTGTGGAATTCGAGACGGGAGCTTTCTTT.

This clonotype was counted at least ten times. J is TRBJ2-1 and V is TRBV11-1, with D possibly matching TRBD1 (6 bases). The length of the CDR3 is 14 residues. V was clipped by 2 bases and J by 6 bases, with 11 bases between them. Germline V gene lookup returns CDR1 SGHAT and CDR2 FQDESV (reference sequence). CDR3 protein: CASSLYREFNEQFF. CDR3 sequence (DNA): TGTGCCAGCAGCTTATACAGGGAATTCAATGAGCAGTTCTTC.

This clonotype appeared a few times. The chain links TRBV6-2 or TRBV6-3 to TRBJ1-5; D unclear. The CDR3 is 12 amino acids. V was cut by 1 base and J by 6 bases, with 4 bases left in between. Looked up from germline, CDR1 is MNHEY and CDR2 is SVGEGT. CDR3 residues: CASSYFSQPQHF. In nucleotides, the CDR3 is TGTGCCAGCAGTTACTTCAGTCAGCCCCAGCATTTT.

The chain is built from TRBV7-2 and TRBJ1-5, with TRBD1 as a possible D gene (6 bases). V lost 0 bases and J 1 base, leaving 7 bases between the germline ends. This CDR3 is 15 amino acids long. CDR1 is SGHTA and CDR2 is FQGNSA in the germline V gene. The DNA for the CDR3 is TGTGCCAGCAGCTTAGCGAGGGGGAGCAATCAGCCCCAGCATTTT. Encoded protein: CASSLARGSNQPQHF.